Presented here are 29 T cell receptor beta chains from one specimen sequenced in a study of blood T cell repertoires in COVID-19. Only in-frame clones appear in the TCRdb table, and some are missing; sequencing was by immunoSEQ multiplex PCR. The sample shows 300,000 to 350,000 clones, 90% of them seen only once. The material sequenced was peripheral blood. These receptor sequences come from a woman in her 40s with COVID-19, enrolled during active disease.

The rearrangement uses TRBV5-1 and TRBJ2-7; the D gene is possibly TRBD2 (6 bases). Trimming shortened V by 2 bases and J by 6 bases, and 15 bases separated the two germline ends. CDR1 SGHRS and CDR2 YFSETQ come from the germline V gene. This CDR3 comprises 14 residues. CDR3 sequence (DNA): TGCGCCAGCAGCTTAAGGGAACGGGAGAGCGAGCAGTACTTC. Protein sequence: CASSLRERESEQYF.

This chain uses TRBV2 with TRBJ2-3, with D possibly being TRBD2 (6 bases). Trimming removed 4 bases from V and 4 bases from J, with 12 bases in between. This CDR3 spans 14 amino acids. Germline loops: CDR1 SNHLY, CDR2 FYNNEI. CDR3 amino acids: CASSVRGMADTQYF. The DNA of the CDR3 is TGTGCCAGCAGTGTCCGCGGGATGGCAGATACGCAGTATTTT.

The V call is TRBV7-8, the J call TRBJ1-4, with TRBD1 identical over 10 bases. The CDR3 runs to 16 residues. From germline, CDR1 is SGHVS and CDR2 FQNEAQ. V shed 5 bases, J shed 0 bases, and the junction held 3 bases outside the gene matches. Written as DNA, the CDR3 is TGTGCCAGCAGCAAGGGGACAGGGGCAACTAATGAAAAACTGTTTTTT. It translates to CASSKGTGATNEKLFF.

This chain connects TRBV7-2 to TRBJ1-3, with 12 bases fitting TRBD1. Per the germline V gene, CDR1 is SGHTA and CDR2 is FQGNSA. J gave up 4 bases and V 6 bases, and 10 bases lay outside the gene matches. This CDR3 has 17 amino acids. For the CDR3, the DNA is TGTGCCAGCAGGCCGGTGGGGACAGGGGGCTTCGGAAACACCATATATTTT. Its translation: CASRPVGTGGFGNTIYF.

The V gene is TRBV7-9, the J gene TRBJ2-1, with TRBD2 as a possible D gene (6 bases). This CDR3 contains 15 residues. Between the trimmed V and J ends, which lost 1 base and 4 bases, there was a span of 11 bases. The germline CDR1 and CDR2 sequences are SEHNR and FQNEAQ (reference sequence). CDR3 amino acids: CASSLGVAAYNEQFF. In DNA, the CDR3 is TGTGCCAGCAGCTTAGGGGTAGCGGCTTACAATGAGCAGTTCTTC. Full variable domain (remainder filled in from reference TRBV7-9 and TRBJ2-1): DTGVSQNPRHKITKRGQNVTFRCDPISEHNRLYWYRQTLGQGPEFLTYFQNEAQLEKSRLLSDRFSAERPKGSFSTLEIQRTEQGDSAMYLCASSLGVAAYNEQFFGPGTRLTVL.

The chain joins TRBV30 to TRBJ2-5; 9 bases agree with TRBD1. The germline V gene has CDR1 GTSNPN and CDR2 SVGIG (reference sequence). This CDR3 comprises 16 residues. Trimming removed 2 bases from V and 0 bases from J; junction bases left unmatched: 7. This CDR3 is CAWSPRDREYQETQYF. DNA for the CDR3: TGTGCCTGGAGTCCCAGGGACAGGGAGTACCAAGAGACCCAGTACTTC. Supplemented by reference TRBV30 and TRBJ2-5, the full variable domain reads SQTIHQWPATLVQPVGSPLSLECTVEGTSNPNLYWYRQAAGRGLQLLFYSVGIGQISSEVPQNLSASRPQDRQFILSSKKLLLSDSGFYLCAWSPRDREYQETQYFGPGTRLLVL.

The chain carries TRBV5-4 and TRBJ1-1, with unresolved D. CDR1 is SGHNT and CDR2 is YYREEE in the germline V gene (reference sequence). The CDR3 extends over 14 amino acids. V gave up 4 bases and J gave up 0 bases, with 10 bases separating them. The CDR3, as DNA: TGTGCCAGCAGCCCGCGGGCCTTGAACACTGAAGCTTTCTTT. This codes for CASSPRALNTEAFF.

The chain links TRBV5-5 to TRBJ2-5; D not resolved. The germline CDR1 and CDR2 sequences are SGHKS and YYEKEE (reference sequence). Deletions cut 3 bases from V and 4 bases from J, with 16 bases between. The CDR3 is made up of 15 amino acids. The CDR3 DNA reads TGTGCCAGCAGCTCGATCGACTCCTCTGGAGAGACCCAGTACTTC. Protein sequence: CASSSIDSSGETQYF.

This clone was observed once. The V call is TRBV6-2 or TRBV6-3, the J call TRBJ1-2; 7 nucleotides agree with TRBD1. This CDR3 has 14 amino acids. Per germline, CDR1 MNHEY and CDR2 SVGEGT. The V and J ends lost 6 bases and 3 bases, in that order; junction bases with no gene match: 7. CDR3 DNA: TGTGCCAGCAGCCCCCCCGGGACAGACTATGGCTACACCTTC. This codes for CASSPPGTDYGYTF.

V gene TRBV29-1 combines with J gene TRBJ2-7; D is undetermined. The CDR3 extends over 14 amino acids. V lost 1 base and J lost 2, with 12 bases in between. Germline V gene lookup returns CDR1 SQVTM and CDR2 ANQGSEA. CDR3 sequence: CSVEAREEPYEQYF. The CDR3 DNA is TGCAGCGTTGAAGCGAGAGAGGAGCCCTACGAGCAGTACTTC.

This sequence joins TRBV30 and TRBJ1-2, with a weak D call TRBD1 (5 bases). The V end was cut by 7 bases, the J end by 8 bases, with 20 bases between. This CDR3 comprises 13 residues. Germline V gene sequence: CDR1 GTSNPN, CDR2 SVGIG (reference sequence). The CDR3 reads CAFSPQGRDGYTF. CDR3 sequence (DNA): TGTGCCTTCAGCCCCCAGGGCCGTGACGGCTACACCTTC.

In its sample, this clone was seen a few times. CDR3 sequence reads: CASSLYRGDEKLFF. Here the CDR3 DNA reads TGTGCCAGCAGCCTATACAGGGGGGATGAAAAACTGTTTTTT. The chain carries TRBV7-2 and TRBJ1-4; 8 bases are a match to TRBD1. This CDR3 has 14 residues. V shed 5 bases and J 6 bases; nucleotides not matched to a gene: 5. The germline gives CDR1 SGHTA, CDR2 FQGNSA.

The chain recombines TRBV6-2 or TRBV6-3 with TRBJ1-5; D not certain. The length of the CDR3 is 14 residues. Germline CDR1 is MNHEY and CDR2 is SVGEGT. Trimming took off 0 bases at V and 5 bases at J, with 8 bases between the two ends. CDR3 nucleotide sequence: TGTGCCAGCAGTTACTCCGGTATCTATCAGCCCCAGCATTTT. Its protein is CASSYSGIYQPQHF.

This chain connects TRBV30 to TRBJ1-2; the match to TRBD1 covers 7 bases. From germline, CDR1 is GTSNPN and CDR2 SVGIG (reference sequence). The CDR3 length is 12 residues. After removal of 2 bases from V and 6 bases from J, the junction contained 3 bases not matched to a gene. Here the CDR3 DNA reads TGTGCCTGGAGTTCAGGGGGTCATGGCTACACCTTC. The encoded protein is CAWSSGGHGYTF.

The chain has TRBV28 and TRBJ1-2; TRBD1 might be the D (5 bases). The ends were cut back, 7 bases at V and 4 bases at J, with 16 bases in the middle. Germline V CDR1 and CDR2: MDHEN, SYDVKM. CDR3 length equals 14 residues. CDR3 sequence: CASTPVGLVYGYTF. The CDR3 bases are TGTGCCAGCACCCCCGTGGGGCTGGTCTATGGCTACACCTTC.

The rearrangement links TRBV18 to TRBJ1-2; D uncertain. V was pared by 4 bases and J by 4 bases, with 13 bases between. CDR3 length: 14 residues. Looked up from germline, CDR1 is KGHSH and CDR2 is LQKENI. CDR3 amino acids: CASSLDRSGYGYTF. CDR3 in DNA: TGTGCCAGCTCACTGGACCGAAGCGGCTATGGCTACACCTTC. Complete variable domain (other parts from reference TRBV18 and TRBJ1-2): NAGVMQNPRHLVRRRGQEARLRCSPMKGHSHVYWYRQLPEEGLKFMVYLQKENIIDESGMPKERFSAEFPKEGPSILRIQQVVRGDSAAYFCASSLDRSGYGYTFGSGTRLTVV.

Here the CDR3 reads CASQQGDQETQYF. The CDR3 DNA reads as TGTGCCAGCCAGCAGGGTGACCAAGAGACCCAGTACTTC. This sequence joins TRBV28 and TRBJ2-5, with D possibly being TRBD1 (5 bases). Germline V lookup: CDR1 MDHEN, CDR2 SYDVKM. The CDR3 runs 13 residues. Trimming took off 8 bases at V and 0 bases at J, with 10 bases between the two ends.

The chain uses TRBV4-1 and TRBJ1-1, with D maybe TRBD1 (5 bases). CDR3 length: 15 residues. The germline V and J ends were trimmed by 4 bases and 1 base, with 13 bases remaining between them. Germline loops: CDR1 MGHRA, CDR2 YSYEKL. CDR3 in amino acids: CASSRGDGPNTEAFF. In nucleotides, the CDR3 is TGCGCCAGCAGCCGCGGGGACGGACCGAACACTGAAGCTTTCTTT.

The chain couples TRBV29-1 to TRBJ1-5; tentative D call: TRBD1 (6 bases). V lost 4 bases and J 11 bases, leaving 15 bases between the germline ends. The CDR3 extends over 12 amino acids. Germline CDR1 SQVTM, CDR2 ANQGSEA. In DNA form, the CDR3 reads TGCAGCGTTGGAGAGGGGGGAAGCTCCCAGCATTTT. Translation: CSVGEGGSSQHF.

This clone was counted a single time. CDR3 bases: TGTGCCAGCAGTTTTTTGGCGACCCCCCCAGGCGCCTACAATGAGCAGTTCTTC. Its translation: CASSFLATPPGAYNEQFF. V usage is TRBV27 and J usage is TRBJ2-1, with unresolved D. Germline V gene lookup returns CDR1 MNHEY and CDR2 SMNVEV (reference sequence). The CDR3 is 18 residues long. V dropped 3 bases and J dropped 2 bases, with 20 bases sitting between them.

This clone was seen a handful of times. The genes are TRBV5-5 and TRBJ1-1; possible D gene TRBD1, 5 bases. Germline values: CDR1 SGHKS, CDR2 YYEKEE (reference sequence). The CDR3 contains 18 residues. V was pared by 0 bases and J by 1 base, with 19 bases between. As DNA, the CDR3 is TGTGCCAGCAGCTTGGAATTACAAGGGGTACGGTGGAACACTGAAGCTTTCTTT. This sequence encodes CASSLELQGVRWNTEAFF.

The CDR3 bases are TGTGCCAGTAGTATTCTGGCAGGTTCCTATGGCTACACCTTC. Translated, it gives CASSILAGSYGYTF. The chain is built from TRBV19 and TRBJ1-2; D unclear. Trimming pared 3 bases from V and 4 bases from J, leaving 12 bases between. This CDR3 has 14 amino acids. The V gene's germline CDR1 is LNHDA and CDR2 SQIVND (reference sequence).

This chain links TRBV7-3 with TRBJ1-1; 8 nucleotides match TRBD1. The CDR3 sequence is 14 residues long. Germline CDR1 and CDR2: SGHTA and FQGTGA. J lost 1 base, V lost 3 bases, and 1 base had no gene match. CDR3 DNA: TGTGCCAGCAGCTTGGGACAGGCGAACACTGAAGCTTTCTTT. It translates to CASSLGQANTEAFF.

V and J are TRBV27 and TRBJ1-6, with 7 bases fitting TRBD1. CDR3 length: 16 residues. Germline V gene data show CDR1 as MNHEY and CDR2 as SMNVEV (reference sequence). Trimming cost V 5 bases and J 4 bases; bases outside gene matches: 8. CDR3 amino acids: CASSLTGAVYNSPLHF. CDR3 nucleotides: TGTGCCAGCAGTCTAACAGGGGCGGTGTATAATTCACCCCTCCACTTT.

The rearrangement uses TRBV6-1 and TRBJ2-7; D is undetermined. Germline V lookup: CDR1 MNHNS, CDR2 SASEGT. With 3 bases removed from V and 9 bases from J, the gap between germline ends came to 12 bases. CDR3 size: 12 residues. The CDR3: CASSEPRYVQYF. The DNA for the CDR3 is TGTGCCAGCAGTGAGCCGAGGTATGTGCAGTACTTC.

This clone was found once. The chain employs TRBV19 and TRBJ2-7; 10 nucleotides line up with TRBD1. Germline V gene sequence: CDR1 LNHDA, CDR2 SQIVND (reference sequence). The CDR3 runs 15 residues. J lost 5 bases, V lost 5 bases, and 9 bases had no gene match. As DNA, the CDR3 is TGTGCCAGTAGTCTTCGACAGGGGGCGCGTAACGAGCAGTACTTC. This translates into CASSLRQGARNEQYF. The full variable domain, rest sourced from reference TRBV19 and TRBJ2-7, is DGGITQSPKYLFRKEGQNVTLSCEQNLNHDAMYWYRQDPGQGLRLIYYSQIVNDFQKGDIAEGYSVSREKKESFPLTVTSAQKNPTAFYLCASSLRQGARNEQYFGPGTRLTVT.

This chain joins TRBV10-3 and TRBJ2-7; D may be TRBD2 (7 bases). The CDR3 is made up of 15 amino acids. Germline lookup yields CDR1 ENHRY and CDR2 SYGVKD. V was pared by 7 bases and J by 0 bases, with 16 bases between. The CDR3 loop reads CAIKSWEGGSYEQYF. CDR3 DNA: TGTGCCATCAAGAGTTGGGAGGGGGGCTCCTACGAGCAGTACTTC.

The rearrangement uses TRBV29-1 and TRBJ1-2; the D gene is possibly TRBD1 (5 bases). This CDR3 comprises 12 residues. Germline loops: CDR1 SQVTM, CDR2 ANQGSEA. V was cut by 7 bases and J by 2 bases, with 11 bases left in between. The CDR3 DNA sequence: TGCAGCGCTCCAGCAGGGAACTATGGCTACACCTTC. This encodes CSAPAGNYGYTF.

The gene calls are TRBV24-1 and TRBJ2-3, with a weak D call TRBD1 (6 bases). Germline-derived CDR1 and CDR2 are KGHDR and SFDVKD. CDR3 length: 15 amino acids. The ends were cut back, 9 bases at V and 1 base at J, with 16 bases in the middle. The CDR3 DNA reads TGTGCCACCGGGGGCCTGGCACAAGGCACAGATACGCAGTATTTT. Protein product: CATGGLAQGTDTQYF.